This T cell receptor (beta chain) originates from a study of T cell responses to AZD1222 COVID-19 vaccine. General study results and limits: Repertoire sampling occurred only after the peak T cell response. Targeting of unmutated variant regions was reportedly seen in nearly half of spike-specific TCRs. Spike-wide vaccine-associated CD4 TCRs dominated at 160-218 and 743-854.

Sequenced by immunoSEQ multiplex PCR; TCRdb stores in-frame clones only, minus some. Among about 54,000 clones listed, approximately 86% were seen once. The CDR3 consists of 14 residues. Germline V gene sequence: CDR1 SNHLY, CDR2 FYNNEI. V lost 5 bases and J lost 5; bases outside the gene matches: 6. Concerning this clone itself: Its specificity is not known.

The clonotype comes from an adult who received the AZD1222 COVID-19 vaccine. The sequenced sample was peripheral blood, obtained 28 days after the second AZD1222 dose. The V and J genes are TRBV2 and TRBJ1-5; 7 nucleotides match TRBD1. The CDR3 DNA is TGTGCCAGCAGTTTACAGGGGTTGCATCAGCCCCAGCATTTT. Translating gives CASSLQGLHQPQHF.